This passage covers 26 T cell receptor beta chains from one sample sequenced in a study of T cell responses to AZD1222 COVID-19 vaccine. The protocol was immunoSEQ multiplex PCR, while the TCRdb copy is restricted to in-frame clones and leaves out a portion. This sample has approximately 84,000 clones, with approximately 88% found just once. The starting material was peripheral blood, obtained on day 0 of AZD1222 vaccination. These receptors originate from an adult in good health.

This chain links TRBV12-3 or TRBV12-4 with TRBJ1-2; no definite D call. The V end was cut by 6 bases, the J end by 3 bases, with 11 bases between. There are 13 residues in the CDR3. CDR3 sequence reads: CASRRIGYYGYTF. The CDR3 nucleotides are TGTGCCAGCAGACGAATAGGGTACTATGGCTACACCTTC.

The CDR3 DNA sequence: TGTGCCAGCAGCCCCAGACAGTCCTACGAGCAGTACTTC. As protein: CASSPRQSYEQYF. The chain employs TRBV6-2 or TRBV6-3 and TRBJ2-7, with a possible D match to TRBD1 (5 bases). The CDR3 sequence is 13 residues long. The germline V gene has CDR1 MNHEY and CDR2 SVGEGT. V lost 6 bases to trimming and J lost 1 base, with 10 bases between them.

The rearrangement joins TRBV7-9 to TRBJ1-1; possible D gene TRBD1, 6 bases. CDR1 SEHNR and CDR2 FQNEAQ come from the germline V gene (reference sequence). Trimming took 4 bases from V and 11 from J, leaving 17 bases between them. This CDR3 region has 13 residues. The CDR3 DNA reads TGTGCCAGCAGCTGGGGGGGTCACAGGGAGGCTTTCTTT. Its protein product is CASSWGGHREAFF. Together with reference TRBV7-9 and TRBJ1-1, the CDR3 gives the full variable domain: DTGVSQNPRHKITKRGQNVTFRCDPISEHNRLYWYRQTLGQGPEFLTYFQNEAQLEKSRLLSDRFSAERPKGSFSTLEIQRTEQGDSAMYLCASSWGGHREAFFGQGTRLTVV.

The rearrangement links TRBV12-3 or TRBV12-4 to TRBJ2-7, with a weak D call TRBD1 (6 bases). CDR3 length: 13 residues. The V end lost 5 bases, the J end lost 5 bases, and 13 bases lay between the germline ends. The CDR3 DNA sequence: TGTGCCAGCAGTCAACAGGGACGAGACGAGCAGTACTTC. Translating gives CASSQQGRDEQYF.

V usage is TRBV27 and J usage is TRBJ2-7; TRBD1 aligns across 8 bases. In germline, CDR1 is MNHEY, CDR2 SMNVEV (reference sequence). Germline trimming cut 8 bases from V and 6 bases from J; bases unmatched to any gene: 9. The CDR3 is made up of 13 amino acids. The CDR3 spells CASGRQGIGEQYF. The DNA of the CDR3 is TGTGCCAGCGGACGACAGGGGATAGGCGAGCAGTACTTC.

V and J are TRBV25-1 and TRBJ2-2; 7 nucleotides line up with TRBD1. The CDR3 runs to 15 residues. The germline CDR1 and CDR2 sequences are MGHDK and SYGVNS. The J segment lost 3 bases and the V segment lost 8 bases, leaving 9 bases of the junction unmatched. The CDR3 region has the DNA TGTGCCAGCCGTCCCTCCGACAGGGACACCGGGGAGCTGTTTTTT. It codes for CASRPSDRDTGELFF.

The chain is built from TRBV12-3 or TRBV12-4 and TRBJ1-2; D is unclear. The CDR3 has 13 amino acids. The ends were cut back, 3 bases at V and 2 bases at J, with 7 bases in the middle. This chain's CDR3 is CASSFAQNYGYTF. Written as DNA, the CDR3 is TGTGCCAGCAGTTTCGCTCAGAACTATGGCTACACCTTC.

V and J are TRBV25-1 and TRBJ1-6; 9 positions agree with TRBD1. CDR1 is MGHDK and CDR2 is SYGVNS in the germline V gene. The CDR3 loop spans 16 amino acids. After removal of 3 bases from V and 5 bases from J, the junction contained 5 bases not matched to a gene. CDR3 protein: CASSDARQGDNSPLHF. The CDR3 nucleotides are TGTGCCAGCAGTGACGCCAGACAGGGGGATAATTCACCCCTCCACTTT. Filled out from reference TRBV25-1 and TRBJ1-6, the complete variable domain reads EADIYQTPRYLVIGTGKKITLECSQTMGHDKMYWYQQDPGMELHLIHYSYGVNSTEKGDLSSESTVSRIRTEHFPLTLESARPSHTSQYLCASSDARQGDNSPLHFGNGTRLTVT.

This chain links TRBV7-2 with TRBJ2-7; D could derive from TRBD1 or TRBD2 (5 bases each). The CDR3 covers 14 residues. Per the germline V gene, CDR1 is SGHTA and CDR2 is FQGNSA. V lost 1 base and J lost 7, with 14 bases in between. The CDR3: CASSLVSPEGEQYF. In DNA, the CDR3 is TGTGCCAGCAGCTTAGTTAGCCCCGAGGGGGAGCAGTACTTC.

The CDR3 DNA follows: TGTGCCAGCAGTTGGACAGGGCCCGGTGAAAAACTGTTTTTT. Amino acids: CASSWTGPGEKLFF. The genes are TRBV27 and TRBJ1-4, with 8 bases lining up with TRBD1. The V gene's germline CDR1 is MNHEY and CDR2 SMNVEV (reference sequence). The V and J ends lost 4 bases and 7 bases, in that order; junction bases with no gene match: 5. The CDR3 has 14 residues.

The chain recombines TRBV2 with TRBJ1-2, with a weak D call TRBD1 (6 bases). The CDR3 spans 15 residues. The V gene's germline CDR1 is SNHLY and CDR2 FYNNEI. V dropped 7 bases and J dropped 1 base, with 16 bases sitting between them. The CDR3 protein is CASTAGASINYGYTF. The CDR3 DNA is TGTGCCAGCACGGCAGGGGCCTCTATTAACTATGGCTACACCTTC.

This CDR3 is CASSFRGAFLSGANVLTF. In DNA form, the CDR3 reads TGTGCCAGCAGCTTCCGGGGGGCATTCCTCTCTGGGGCCAACGTCCTGACTTTC. This chain joins TRBV5-5 and TRBJ2-6; D may be TRBD2 (7 bases). Trimming cost V 2 bases and J 0 bases, with 15 bases left between them. Germline V lookup: CDR1 SGHKS, CDR2 YYEKEE (reference sequence). The CDR3 spans 18 residues.

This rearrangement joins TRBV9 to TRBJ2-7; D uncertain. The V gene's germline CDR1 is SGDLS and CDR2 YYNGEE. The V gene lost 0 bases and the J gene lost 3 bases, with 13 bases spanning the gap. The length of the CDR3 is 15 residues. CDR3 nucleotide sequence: TGTGCCAGCAGCGTAGAGCCAGGCGGATTCTACGAGCAGTACTTC. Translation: CASSVEPGGFYEQYF.

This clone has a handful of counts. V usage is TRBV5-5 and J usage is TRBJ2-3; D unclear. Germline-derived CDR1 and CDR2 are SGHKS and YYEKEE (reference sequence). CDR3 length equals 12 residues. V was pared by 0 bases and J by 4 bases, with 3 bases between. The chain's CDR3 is CASSLEADTQYF. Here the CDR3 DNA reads TGTGCCAGCAGCTTGGAGGCAGATACGCAGTATTTT. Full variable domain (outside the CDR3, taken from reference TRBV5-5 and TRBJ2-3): DAGVTQSPTHLIKTRGQQVTLRCSPISGHKSVSWYQQVLGQGPQFIFQYYEKEERGRGNFPDRFSARQFPNYSSELNVNALLLGDSALYLCASSLEADTQYFGPGTRLTVL.

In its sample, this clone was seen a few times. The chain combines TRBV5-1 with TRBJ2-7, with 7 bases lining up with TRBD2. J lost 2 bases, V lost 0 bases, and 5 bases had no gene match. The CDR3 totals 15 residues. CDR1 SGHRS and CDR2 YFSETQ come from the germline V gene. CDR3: CASSLGVGRTYEQYF. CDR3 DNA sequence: TGCGCCAGCAGCTTGGGCGTCGGGAGGACCTACGAGCAGTACTTC.

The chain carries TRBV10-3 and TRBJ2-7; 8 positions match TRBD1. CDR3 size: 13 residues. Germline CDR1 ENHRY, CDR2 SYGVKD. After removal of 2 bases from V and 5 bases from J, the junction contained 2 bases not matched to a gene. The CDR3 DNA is TGTGCCATCAGTGAGGGACAGGGAGACGAGCAGTACTTC. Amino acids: CAISEGQGDEQYF.

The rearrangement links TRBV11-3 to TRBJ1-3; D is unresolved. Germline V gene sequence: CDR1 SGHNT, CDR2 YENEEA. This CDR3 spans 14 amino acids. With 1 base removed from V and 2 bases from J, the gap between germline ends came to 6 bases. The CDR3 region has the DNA TGTGCCAGCAGCTTAGGGACGGCTGGAAACACCATATATTTT. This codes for CASSLGTAGNTIYF.

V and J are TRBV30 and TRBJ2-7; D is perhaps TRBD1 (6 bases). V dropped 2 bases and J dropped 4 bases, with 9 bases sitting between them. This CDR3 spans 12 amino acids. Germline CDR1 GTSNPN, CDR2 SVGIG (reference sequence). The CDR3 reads CAWSRDIYEQYF. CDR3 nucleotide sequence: TGTGCCTGGAGTAGGGACATATACGAGCAGTACTTC.

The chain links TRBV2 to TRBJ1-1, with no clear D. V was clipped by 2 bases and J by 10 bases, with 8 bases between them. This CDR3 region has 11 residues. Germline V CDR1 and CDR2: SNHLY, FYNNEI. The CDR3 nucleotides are TGTGCCAGCAGTGAAATGATCCTAGCTTTCTTT. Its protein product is CASSEMILAFF.

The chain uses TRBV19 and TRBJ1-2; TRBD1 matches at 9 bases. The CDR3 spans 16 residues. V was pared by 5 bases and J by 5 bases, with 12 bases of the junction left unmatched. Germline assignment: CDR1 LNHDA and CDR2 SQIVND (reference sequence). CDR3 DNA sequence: TGTGCCAGTAGTCCAGGGACAGGGCTACTATCATATGGCTACACCTTC. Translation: CASSPGTGLLSYGYTF.

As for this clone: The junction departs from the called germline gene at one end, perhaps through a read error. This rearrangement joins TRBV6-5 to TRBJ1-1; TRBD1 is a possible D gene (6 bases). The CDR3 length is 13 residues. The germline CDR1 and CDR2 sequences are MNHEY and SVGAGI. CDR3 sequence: CASRWDTYTEVFF. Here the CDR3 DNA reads TGTGCCAGCAGATGGGACACCTACACTGAAGTTTTCTTT.

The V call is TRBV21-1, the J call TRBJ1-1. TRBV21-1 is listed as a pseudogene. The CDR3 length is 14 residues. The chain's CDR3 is CASSKSGGNTEAFF. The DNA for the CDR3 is TGTGCCAGCAGCAAATCGGGGGGGAACACTGAAGCTTTCTTT.

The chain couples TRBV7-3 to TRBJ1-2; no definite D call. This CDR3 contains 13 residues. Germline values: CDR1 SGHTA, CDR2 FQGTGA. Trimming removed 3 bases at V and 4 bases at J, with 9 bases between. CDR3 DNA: TGTGCCAGCAGCTTCGGCGGATCCTATGGCTACACCTTC. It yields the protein CASSFGGSYGYTF.

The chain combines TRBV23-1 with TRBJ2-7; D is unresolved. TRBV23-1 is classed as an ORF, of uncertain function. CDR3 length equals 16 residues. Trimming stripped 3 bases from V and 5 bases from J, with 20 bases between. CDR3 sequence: CASSHTFFRVGHEQYF. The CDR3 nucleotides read TGCGCCAGCAGTCATACCTTCTTTCGGGTTGGCCACGAGCAGTACTTC.

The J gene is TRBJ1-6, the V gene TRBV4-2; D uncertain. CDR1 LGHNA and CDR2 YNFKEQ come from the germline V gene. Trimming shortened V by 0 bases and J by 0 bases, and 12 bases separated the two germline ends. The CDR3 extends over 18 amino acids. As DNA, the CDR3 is TGTGCCAGCAGCCAAGATTCGACATGGAGCTCCTATAATTCACCCCTCCACTTT. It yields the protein CASSQDSTWSSYNSPLHF.

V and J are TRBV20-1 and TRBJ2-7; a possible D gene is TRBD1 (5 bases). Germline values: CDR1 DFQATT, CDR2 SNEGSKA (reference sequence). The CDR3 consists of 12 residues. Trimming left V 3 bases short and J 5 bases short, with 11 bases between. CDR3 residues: CSASSRVHEQYF. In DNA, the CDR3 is TGCAGTGCTAGTTCCAGGGTCCACGAGCAGTACTTC.